One sample yielded the 22 T cell receptor beta chains listed below, sequenced in a study of blood T cell repertoires in COVID-19. TCRdb's copy holds only in-frame clones and misses some; the assay was immunoSEQ multiplex PCR. The repertoire includes about 210,000 clones, approximately 82% of them detected once, and 2% to 2.5% sits in the top ten. Source material: peripheral blood. The receptors shown here come from a man in his forties who had recovered from COVID-19.

J is TRBJ1-2 and V is TRBV3-1 (or the pseudogene TRBV3-2); D is perhaps TRBD1 (6 bases). Between the trimmed V and J ends, which lost 3 bases and 4 bases, there was a span of 21 bases. Per the germline V gene, CDR1 is LGHDT and CDR2 is YNNKEL (reference sequence). The CDR3 sequence is 17 residues long. This CDR3 reads CASSHSAGDEVGYGYTF. In DNA, the CDR3 is TGTGCCAGCAGCCATTCAGCAGGGGACGAAGTCGGCTATGGCTACACCTTC.

The table lists this clone with a count of one. V and J are TRBV2 and TRBJ2-5; TRBD2 aligns across 7 bases. Germline CDR1 and CDR2: SNHLY and FYNNEI. The CDR3 loop spans 14 amino acids. The trim removed 5 bases at V and 1 base at J, leaving 4 bases unmatched. CDR3 sequence: CASSLLATQETQYF. The CDR3 DNA is TGTGCCAGCAGTTTACTAGCGACCCAAGAGACCCAGTACTTC.

This chain uses TRBV6-5 with TRBJ2-7; 9 nucleotides agree with TRBD2. J was trimmed by 3 bases and V by 6 bases; bases with no gene match: 6. Looked up from germline, CDR1 is MNHEY and CDR2 is SVGAGI. CDR3 length: 14 residues. The CDR3 coding sequence is TGTGCCAGCAGGGCGGCTAGCGGGAACTACGAGCAGTACTTC. It encodes CASRAASGNYEQYF.

V gene TRBV7-9 combines with J gene TRBJ2-3; 10 bases are shared with TRBD2. The CDR3 runs to 16 residues. Trimming removed 0 bases from V and 2 bases from J; junction bases left unmatched: 2. The germline V gene has CDR1 SEHNR and CDR2 FQNEAQ (reference sequence). Here the CDR3 DNA reads TGTGCCAGCAGCTTAGCAGCGGGAGGGCCCACAGATACGCAGTATTTT. Its protein product is CASSLAAGGPTDTQYF.

CDR3 DNA: TGTGCCAGCAGTCCCCGACAGACTAACTATGGCTACACCTTC. Its protein is CASSPRQTNYGYTF. The chain carries TRBV11-3 and TRBJ1-2, with D possibly being TRBD1 (5 bases). The CDR3 covers 14 residues. The V end was cut by 6 bases, the J end by 0 bases, with 11 bases between. Germline loops: CDR1 SGHNT, CDR2 YENEEA.

The rearrangement joins TRBV19 to TRBJ2-3, with D hard to call. Germline lookup yields CDR1 LNHDA and CDR2 SQIVND (reference sequence). The ends were cut back, 3 bases at V and 4 bases at J, with 14 bases in the middle. The length of the CDR3 is 15 residues. DNA of the CDR3: TGTGCCAGTAGTATTCTGACGGCTCAGGCAGATACGCAGTATTTT. The encoded protein is CASSILTAQADTQYF.

This clone was counted once. The chain joins TRBV27 to TRBJ2-7; possible D gene TRBD2, 6 bases. Trimming removed 0 bases from V and 0 bases from J, with 12 bases in between. Germline-derived CDR1 and CDR2 are MNHEY and SMNVEV (reference sequence). The CDR3 totals 16 residues. The CDR3 region has the DNA TGTGCCAGCAGTTTATCGTGGAGGGACCTCTCCTACGAGCAGTACTTC. Translation: CASSLSWRDLSYEQYF.

For the CDR3, the DNA is TGCAGTGCTAGTCCACAGGGTGGGTACTATGGCTACACCTTC. Its protein is CSASPQGGYYGYTF. The genes are TRBV20-1 and TRBJ1-2, with a possible D match to TRBD1 (6 bases). The length of the CDR3 is 14 residues. Trimming stripped 3 bases from V and 3 bases from J, with 14 bases between. Per germline, CDR1 DFQATT and CDR2 SNEGSKA (reference sequence).

The chain joins TRBV18 to TRBJ1-2; D uncertain. The CDR3 consists of 15 residues. With 2 bases removed from V and 0 bases from J, the gap between germline ends came to 10 bases. Looked up from germline, CDR1 is KGHSH and CDR2 is LQKENI. CDR3 region: CASSPAVDPNYGYTF. The CDR3 nucleotides read TGTGCCAGCTCACCAGCGGTCGATCCTAACTATGGCTACACCTTC. Drawing the rest from reference TRBV18 and TRBJ1-2, the complete variable domain is NAGVMQNPRHLVRRRGQEARLRCSPMKGHSHVYWYRQLPEEGLKFMVYLQKENIIDESGMPKERFSAEFPKEGPSILRIQQVVRGDSAAYFCASSPAVDPNYGYTFGSGTRLTVV.

This chain links TRBV10-3 with TRBJ2-7; 7 bases fit TRBD2. J was trimmed by 0 bases and V by 7 bases; bases with no gene match: 12. Germline CDR1 and CDR2: ENHRY and SYGVKD. This CDR3 is 16 amino acids long. The CDR3 nucleotides read TGTGCCATCACCCCCGGGGGGAGTAAGTACTCCTACGAGCAGTACTTC. Its translation: CAITPGGSKYSYEQYF.

The V call is TRBV7-9, the J call TRBJ2-3; TRBD2 matches 10 bases. Per the germline V gene, CDR1 is SEHNR and CDR2 is FQNEAQ (reference sequence). The V segment lost 1 base and the J segment 7 bases; nucleotides outside the gene matches: 11. The CDR3 covers 17 residues. The CDR3 DNA is TGTGCCAGCAGCTTAGGCAGCGGGGGGGCCTTGGTAAATACGCAGTATTTT. This translates into CASSLGSGGALVNTQYF.

The chain links TRBV12-3 or TRBV12-4 to TRBJ2-7; D unclear. V lost 6 bases and J lost 3, with 12 bases in between. The CDR3 contains 13 residues. As DNA, the CDR3 is TGTGCCAGCAGGGAACCGAACAGCTACGAGCAGTACTTC. Translated, it gives CASREPNSYEQYF.

This rearrangement joins TRBV5-1 to TRBJ2-4, with 10 bases aligning to TRBD1. The germline gives CDR1 SGHRS, CDR2 YFSETQ. The CDR3 length is 16 residues. V lost 0 bases to trimming and J lost 8 bases; unmatched junction nucleotides: 8. The DNA of the CDR3 is TGCGCCAGCAGCTTGGGACAGGGGGCGAGTGATGACATTCAGTACTTC. Translation gives CASSLGQGASDDIQYF.

This clone was found a few times. This chain uses TRBV19 with TRBJ1-1; 9 nucleotides align to TRBD1. V dropped 6 bases and J dropped 6; count of bases not matched to a gene: 14. Per the germline V gene, CDR1 is LNHDA and CDR2 is SQIVND (reference sequence). The CDR3 loop spans 16 amino acids. CDR3 nucleotide sequence: TGTGCCAGTAGCAACAGGGGGCGGAAGGTGTCTCCTGAAGCTTTCTTT. Its protein product is CASSNRGRKVSPEAFF.

This chain connects TRBV9 to TRBJ2-1, with 8 nucleotides matching TRBD2. Trimming cost V 0 bases and J 4 bases; bases outside gene matches: 12. From germline, CDR1 is SGDLS and CDR2 YYNGEE. The CDR3 runs to 18 residues. The CDR3 region is CASSVAGGGSPGYNEQFF. The DNA of the CDR3 is TGTGCCAGCAGCGTAGCCGGCGGGGGGTCCCCCGGTTACAATGAGCAGTTCTTC. The complete variable domain, with remaining parts taken from reference TRBV9 and TRBJ2-1, reads DSGVTQTPKHLITATGQRVTLRCSPRSGDLSVYWYQQSLDQGLQFLIQYYNGEERAKGNILERFSAQQFPDLHSELNLSSLELGDSALYFCASSVAGGGSPGYNEQFFGPGTRLTVL.

V usage is TRBV6-5 and J usage is TRBJ1-2, with 9 bases that match TRBD1. From germline, CDR1 is MNHEY and CDR2 SVGAGI. The length of the CDR3 is 14 residues. V shed 6 bases, J shed 1 base, and the junction held 3 bases outside the gene matches. CDR3 coding DNA: TGTGCCAGCAGAGGACAGGGGAATAACTATGGCTACACCTTC. Translated: CASRGQGNNYGYTF.

A remark on this clone: Other DNA sequences of this sample code for an identical CDR3. This rearrangement joins TRBV3-1 (or the pseudogene TRBV3-2) to TRBJ2-5, with unresolved D. The ends were cut back, 0 bases at V and 5 bases at J, with 4 bases in the middle. The germline CDR1 and CDR2 sequences are LGHDT and YNNKEL (reference sequence). There are 12 residues in the CDR3. The DNA for the CDR3 is TGTGCCAGCAGCCAAGACGGGGAGACCCAGTACTTC. Its protein product is CASSQDGETQYF.

The chain couples TRBV7-2 to TRBJ2-3; 8 nucleotides agree with TRBD2. The V gene end was trimmed by 2 bases and the J gene end by 2 bases; junction bases not matched to a gene: 6. CDR3 length: 16 residues. The germline gives CDR1 SGHTA, CDR2 FQGNSA. DNA for the CDR3: TGTGCCAGCAGCTTATCGGCTAGCGGGTACACAGATACGCAGTATTTT. Encoded protein: CASSLSASGYTDTQYF.

This clone has only a few counts. The chain combines TRBV29-1 with TRBJ2-1; tentatively, D is TRBD2 (7 bases). Germline V lookup: CDR1 SQVTM, CDR2 ANQGSEA. The CDR3 is 19 amino acids. Trimming removed 3 bases from V and 4 bases from J, with 28 bases in between. The chain's CDR3 is CSVEGGFGTRLARYNEQFF. The CDR3 nucleotides are TGCAGCGTTGAGGGGGGATTCGGGACAAGACTAGCTCGGTACAATGAGCAGTTCTTC.

V gene TRBV7-2 combines with J gene TRBJ2-7; TRBD1 might be the D (5 bases). The V and J ends lost 6 bases and 6 bases respectively, with 24 bases between them. This CDR3 spans 16 amino acids. Germline lookup yields CDR1 SGHTA and CDR2 FQGNSA. This CDR3 is CASSLSLARVYLEQYF. In DNA form, the CDR3 reads TGTGCCAGCAGTTTATCCCTGGCCAGGGTCTACCTCGAGCAGTACTTC. Combining the CDR3 with reference TRBV7-2 and TRBJ2-7 gives the whole variable domain GAGVSQSPSNKVTEKGKDVELRCDPISGHTALYWYRQSLGQGLEFLIYFQGNSAPDKSGLPSDRFSAERTGGSVSTLTIQRTQQEDSAVYLCASSLSLARVYLEQYFGPGTRLTVT.

With respect to this clone: This may stem from a read error, because a much larger clone lies one nucleotide away. CDR3 sequence: CVSSYSDSVNQPQHF. DNA for the CDR3: TGTGTCAGCAGTTACTCGGACAGTGTGAATCAGCCCCAGCATTTT. V and J are TRBV6-5 and TRBJ1-5; TRBD1 is a possible D gene (6 bases). The CDR3 has 15 residues. Germline V lookup: CDR1 MNHEY, CDR2 SVGAGI.

This clone was recorded only once. V is TRBV10-1 and J is TRBJ2-2; a weak D match, TRBD1 (6 bases). Germline V lookup: CDR1 WNHNN, CDR2 SYGVQD (reference sequence). This CDR3 is 13 amino acids long. V lost 7 bases to trimming and J lost 0 bases, with 6 bases between them. In nucleotides, the CDR3 is TGCGCCAGCACAGGGGCGAACACCGGGGAGCTGTTTTTT. It encodes CASTGANTGELFF.